A selection of T cell receptor beta chains follows, all from one sample in a study of vaccination effects on CD4 cells after COVID-19. Measured with immunoSEQ multiplex PCR; TCRdb has only the in-frame clones, and not every one. The sample has tens of thousands of clones; under 85% are singletons. These TCRs are of unknown antigen specificity. Sequenced material: CD4+ T cells from PBMCs cultured without peptide, taken before COVID-19 vaccination. Receptors originate from a human donor who received a COVID-19 vaccine. Both conserved end residues are part of each CDR3. The D gene is left open where the match is weak. Rows may omit the clone size; those that give it use once, few, many or a size class.

d_gene	j_gene	abundance	v_gene	CDR3aa	CDR3nt
TRBD2	TRBJ2-3	once	TRBV19	CASSAGLAGFPDTQYF	TGTGCCAGTAGTGCGGGACTAGCGGGATTTCCAGATACGCAGTATTTT
-	TRBJ1-5	once	TRBV27	CASSPKKYSNQPQHF	TGTGCCAGCAGTCCCAAGAAATATAGCAATCAGCCCCAGCATTTT
-	TRBJ1-2	-	TRBV20-1	CSASAISGYGYTF	TGCAGTGCTAGTGCCATAAGCGGCTATGGCTACACCTTC
-	TRBJ2-7	-	TRBV28	CASSRSGSPAYEQYF	TGTGCCAGCAGTAGATCAGGCTCTCCTGCGTATGAGCAGTACTTC
-	TRBJ1-2	-	TRBV7-9	CASRKGGYGYTF	TGTGCCAGCAGGAAAGGTGGCTATGGCTACACCTTC
-	TRBJ2-3	-	TRBV18	CASSLSPDTQYF	TGTGCCAGCTCACTATCCCCGGATACGCAGTATTTT
TRBD1	TRBJ2-1	-	TRBV24-1	CATSDWQGDNEQFF	TGTGCCACCAGTGATTGGCAGGGGGACAATGAGCAGTTCTTC
-	TRBJ2-1	-	TRBV18	CASSMGDEQFF	TGTGCCAGCTCCATGGGAGATGAGCAGTTCTTC
-	TRBJ1-2	-	TRBV4-3	CASSQYPRINYGYTF	TGCGCCAGCAGCCAATACCCCAGGATAAACTATGGCTACACCTTC
TRBD1	TRBJ1-2	-	TRBV27	CASRPDRASYGYTF	TGTGCCAGCAGGCCGGACAGGGCATCTTATGGCTACACCTTC
TRBD1	TRBJ1-2	-	TRBV18	CASSPDRGLGYTF	TGTGCCAGCTCCCCAGACAGGGGGCTAGGCTACACCTTC
TRBD1	TRBJ1-1	-	TRBV5-4	CASSMRAGGLMNTEAFF	TGTGCCAGCAGCATGAGGGCAGGGGGCCTTATGAACACTGAAGCTTTCTTT
TRBD1	TRBJ1-3	-	TRBV30	CAWSWDRGPSSGNTIYF	TGTGCCTGGAGTTGGGACAGGGGGCCTAGCTCTGGAAACACCATATATTTT
-	TRBJ1-5	-	TRBV6-5	CASRTNQPQHF	TGTGCCAGCAGAACCAATCAGCCCCAGCATTTT
-	TRBJ2-7	once	TRBV4-3	CASSQVSVGETYEQYF	TGCGCCAGCAGCCAAGTAAGCGTTGGAGAAACCTACGAGCAGTACTTC
-	TRBJ1-3	-	TRBV5-5	CASSLEGIGGNTIYF	TGTGCCAGCAGCTTGGAAGGGATAGGTGGAAACACCATATATTTT
-	TRBJ1-5	-	TRBV6-2/TRBV6-3	CASSLMDGTNQPQHF	TGTGCCAGCAGTCTGATGGACGGAACCAATCAGCCCCAGCATTTT
-	TRBJ2-5	-	TRBV18	CASSPSRQVRETQYF	TGTGCCAGCTCACCAAGTCGACAGGTCAGGGAGACCCAGTACTTC
-	TRBJ2-7	-	TRBV3-1/TRBV3-2	CASSKTADTSYEQYF	TGTGCCAGCAGTAAAACGGCGGACACCTCCTACGAGCAGTACTTC
-	TRBJ1-6	once	TRBV5-8	CASSPQLGPRGNSPLHF	TGTGCCAGCAGCCCGCAGCTGGGTCCACGAGGGAATTCACCCCTCCACTTT
-	TRBJ2-3	few	TRBV18	CASSPNREDTQYF	TGTGCCAGCTCACCAAACAGAGAAGATACGCAGTATTTT
-	TRBJ1-1	-	TRBV7-3	CASSAQQGTEAFF	TGTGCCAGCAGCGCACAACAGGGAACTGAAGCTTTCTTT
TRBD2	TRBJ2-4	-	TRBV7-6	CASSLAPAGDIQYF	TGTGCCAGCAGCTTAGCCCCGGCGGGGGACATTCAGTACTTC
TRBD2	TRBJ2-1	-	TRBV5-1	CASSSLADNEQFF	TGCGCCAGCAGCTCTCTAGCGGACAATGAGCAGTTCTTC
TRBD2	TRBJ2-7	-	TRBV3-1/TRBV3-2	CASSPYGGRAEQYF	TGTGCCAGCAGCCCATACGGCGGGAGGGCGGAGCAGTACTTC
-	TRBJ2-3	-	TRBV18	CASSPDLPPDTQYF	TGTGCCAGCTCACCGGACCTACCACCAGATACGCAGTATTTT
-	TRBJ2-7	-	TRBV28	CASSFMAYEQYF	TGTGCCAGCAGTTTTATGGCCTACGAGCAGTACTTC
-	TRBJ2-7	-	TRBV3-1/TRBV3-2	CASSQDLSGASSYEQYF	TGTGCCAGCAGCCAAGATCTGTCAGGGGCCAGCTCCTACGAGCAGTACTTC